The subject of this entry is one T cell receptor (beta chain). Data came from immunoSEQ multiplex PCR; TCRdb stores just in-frame clones and leaves some out. The sample yields about 68,000 clones, roughly 85% seen once. This entry comes from a study of blood T cell repertoires in COVID-19. Trimming removed 3 bases at V and 6 bases at J, with 11 bases between. The CDR3 is 14 amino acids. Germline values: CDR1 MGHDK, CDR2 SYGVNS. This TCR came from a woman aged 45 to 65 with COVID-19, enrolled during active disease. Sequenced: peripheral blood. The gene calls are TRBV25-1 and TRBJ2-2; D is unresolved. The CDR3 DNA reads TGTGCCAGCAGTGACCCTTTAACTCCCGGGGAGCTGTTTTTT. This translates into CASSDPLTPGELFF.